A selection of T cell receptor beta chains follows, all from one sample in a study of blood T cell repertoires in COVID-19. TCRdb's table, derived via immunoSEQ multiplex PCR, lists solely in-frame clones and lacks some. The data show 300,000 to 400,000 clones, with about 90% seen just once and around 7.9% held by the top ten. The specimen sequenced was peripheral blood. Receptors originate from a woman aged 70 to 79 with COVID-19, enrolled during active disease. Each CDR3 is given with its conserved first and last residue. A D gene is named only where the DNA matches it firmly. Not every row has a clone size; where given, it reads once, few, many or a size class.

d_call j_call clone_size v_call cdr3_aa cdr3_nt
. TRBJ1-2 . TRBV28 CASSPGDYGYTF TGTGCCAGCAGTCCCGGAGACTATGGCTACACCTTC
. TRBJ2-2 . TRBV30 CAGRDAGVSAGELFF TGTGCCGGGAGAGACGCTGGAGTGAGCGCCGGGGAGCTGTTTTTT
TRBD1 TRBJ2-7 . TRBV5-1 CASRKRQGSPYEQYF TGCGCCAGCAGAAAACGACAGGGAAGTCCCTACGAGCAGTACTTC
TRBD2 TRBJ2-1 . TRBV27 CASNRGGSNYNEQFF TGTGCCAGCAATCGGGGGGGTTCTAACTACAATGAGCAGTTCTTC
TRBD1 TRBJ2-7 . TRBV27 CASALRQGSREQYF TGTGCCAGCGCCTTAAGACAGGGCTCACGCGAGCAGTACTTC
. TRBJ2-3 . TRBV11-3 CASSLDRQNTDTQYF TGTGCCAGCAGCTTAGATAGACAGAACACAGATACGCAGTATTTT
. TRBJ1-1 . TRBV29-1 CSVWPSWGPTYTEAFF TGCAGCGTTTGGCCCTCGTGGGGGCCAACGTACACTGAAGCTTTCTTT
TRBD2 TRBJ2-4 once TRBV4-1 CASSHGLAGGLAKNIQYF TGCGCCAGCAGCCATGGACTAGCGGGGGGGTTGGCCAAAAACATTCAGTACTTC
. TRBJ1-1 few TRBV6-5 CASSYGRDEAFF TGTGCCAGCAGTTACGGGAGAGATGAAGCTTTCTTT
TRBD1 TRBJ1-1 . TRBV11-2 CASREQGSDTEAFF TGTGCCAGCAGGGAACAGGGGTCAGACACTGAAGCTTTCTTT
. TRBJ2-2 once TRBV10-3 CAISEPQGNTGELFF TGTGCCATCAGTGAGCCCCAGGGGAACACCGGGGAGCTGTTTTTT
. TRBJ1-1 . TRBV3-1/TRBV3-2 CASSQDPSRGQTNTEAFF TGTGCCAGCAGCCAAGATCCGTCAAGGGGACAAACGAACACTGAAGCTTTCTTT
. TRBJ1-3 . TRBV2 CATTGLSGNTIYF TGTGCCACCACAGGTCTCTCTGGAAACACCATATATTTT
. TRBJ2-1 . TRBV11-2 CASSLSGYNEQFF TGTGCCAGCAGCCTTAGCGGTTACAATGAGCAGTTCTTC
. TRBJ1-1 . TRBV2 CASSEQGTLNTEAFF TGTGCCAGCAGTGAACAGGGGACCCTGAACACTGAAGCTTTCTTT
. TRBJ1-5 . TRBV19 CASSMSGEQPQHF TGTGCCAGTAGTATGTCGGGGGAACAGCCCCAGCATTTT
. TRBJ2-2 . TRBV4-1 CASSQQGGTGELFF TGCGCCAGCAGCCAACAGGGAGGCACCGGGGAGCTGTTTTTT
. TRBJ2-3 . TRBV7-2 CASGLAYTDTQYF TGTGCCAGCGGGCTAGCCTACACAGATACGCAGTATTTT
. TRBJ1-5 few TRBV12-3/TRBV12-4 CASKDSRNQPQHF TGTGCCAGCAAAGACAGCCGGAATCAGCCCCAGCATTTT
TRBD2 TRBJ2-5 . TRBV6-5 CASRLAGAQETQYF TGTGCCAGCAGACTAGCGGGGGCACAAGAGACCCAGTACTTC
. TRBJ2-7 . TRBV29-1 CSVRQLGEQYF TGCAGCGTACGGCAGCTAGGCGAGCAGTACTTC
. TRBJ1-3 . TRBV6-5 CASSYGQGSGNTIYF TGTGCCAGCAGTTACGGGCAGGGGTCTGGAAACACCATATATTTT
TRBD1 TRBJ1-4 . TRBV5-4 CASSDEPGQPTNEKLFF TGTGCCAGCAGCGATGAACCGGGACAGCCAACTAATGAAAAACTGTTTTTT
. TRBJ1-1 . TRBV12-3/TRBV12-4 CASSPIVGAEAFF TGTGCCAGCAGTCCCATTGTCGGGGCTGAAGCTTTCTTT
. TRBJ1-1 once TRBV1 CTSSQRTGRDLNTEAFF TGCACCAGCAGCCAAAGGACAGGGCGTGACCTGAACACTGAAGCTTTCTTT
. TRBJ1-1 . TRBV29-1 CSVFPRGTDTEAFF TGCAGCGTTTTCCCCAGGGGTACGGACACTGAAGCTTTCTTT
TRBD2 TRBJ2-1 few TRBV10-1 CASSEAPSGGRNEQFF TGCGCCAGCAGTGAAGCCCCTAGCGGGGGGCGGAATGAGCAGTTCTTC
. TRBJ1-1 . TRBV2 CASRLSGPAFF TGTGCCAGCAGGTTAAGTGGGCCGGCTTTCTTT
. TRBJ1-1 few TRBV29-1 CSVGHQNTEAFF TGCAGCGTTGGGCACCAGAACACTGAAGCTTTCTTT
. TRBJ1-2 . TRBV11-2 CASSLRRANYGYTF TGTGCCAGCAGCTTACGGCGGGCTAACTATGGCTACACCTTC
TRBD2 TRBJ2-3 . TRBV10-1 CAPHSGKKTDTQYF TGCGCTCCCCATAGCGGGAAAAAAACAGATACGCAGTATTTT
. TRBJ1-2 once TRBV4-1 CASSQDRAPGKDGYTF TGCGCCAGCAGCCAAGACCGTGCTCCAGGGAAAGATGGCTACACCTTC
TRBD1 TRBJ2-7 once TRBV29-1 CSVGGTGGKNEQYF TGCAGCGTTGGAGGGACAGGGGGCAAGAACGAGCAGTACTTC
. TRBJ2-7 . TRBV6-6 CASSNRQVTTSEQYF TGTGCCAGCAGTAACCGACAGGTTACTACGAGCGAGCAGTACTTC
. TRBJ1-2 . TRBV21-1 CASSPNDREHGRNYGYTF TGTGCCAGCAGCCCCAACGACAGGGAGCATGGTAGGAACTATGGCTACACCTTC
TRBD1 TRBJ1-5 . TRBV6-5 CASSFSTGGGQPQHF TGTGCCAGCAGTTTCAGCACAGGGGGCGGACAGCCCCAGCATTTT
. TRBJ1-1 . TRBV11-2 CASSPSLNTEAFF TGTGCCAGCAGCCCGAGCCTGAACACTGAAGCTTTCTTT
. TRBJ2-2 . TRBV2 CASSENRVTGELFF TGTGCCAGCAGCGAAAACAGGGTAACCGGGGAGCTGTTTTTT
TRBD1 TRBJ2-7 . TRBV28 CASRRGQVTYEQYF TGTGCCAGCAGGCGGGGACAGGTAACCTACGAGCAGTACTTC
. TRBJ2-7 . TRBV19 CASSPAPGNEQYF TGTGCCAGTAGTCCCGCCCCGGGGAACGAGCAGTACTTC
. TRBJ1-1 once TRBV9 CASNSGTPYGTAFF TGTGCCAGCAATTCCGGGACACCCTATGGGACAGCTTTCTTT
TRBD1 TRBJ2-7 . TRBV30 CAWRKGGGAYEQYF TGTGCCTGGAGGAAAGGGGGCGGTGCCTACGAGCAGTACTTC
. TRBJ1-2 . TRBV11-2 CASSSLRGGPNYGYTF TGTGCCAGCAGCTCCCTTAGAGGGGGTCCTAACTATGGCTACACCTTC
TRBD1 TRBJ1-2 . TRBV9 CASSPGAGGNYGYTF TGTGCCAGCAGCCCCGGGGCAGGGGGCAACTATGGCTACACCTTC
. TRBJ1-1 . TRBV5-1 CASSTGPNTEAFF TGCGCCTCCTCGACAGGACCGAACACTGAAGCTTTCTTT
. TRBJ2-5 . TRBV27 CASSLGRQETQYF TGTGCCAGCAGTTTGGGCCGTCAAGAGACCCAGTACTTC
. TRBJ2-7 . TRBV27 CASSTGPGYEQYF TGTGCCAGCAGCACAGGGCCCGGCTACGAGCAGTACTTC
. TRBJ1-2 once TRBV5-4 CASSLAPGYPYGYTF TGTGCCAGCAGCTTGGCCCCGGGTTATCCTTATGGCTACACCTTC
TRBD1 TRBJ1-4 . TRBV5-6 CASSWGQGDGEKLFF TGTGCCAGCAGCTGGGGGCAGGGGGACGGCGAAAAACTGTTTTTT
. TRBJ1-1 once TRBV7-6 CASSLDSGNTEAFF TGTGCCAGCAGCTTAGACAGTGGAAACACTGAAGCTTTCTTT
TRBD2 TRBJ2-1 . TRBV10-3 CAITGTGGGENEQFF TGTGCCATCACCGGGACTGGCGGGGGGGAGAATGAGCAGTTCTTC
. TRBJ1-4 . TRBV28 CASSSPTSQGEKLFF TGTGCCAGCAGTTCCCCGACCTCCCAGGGAGAAAAACTGTTTTTT
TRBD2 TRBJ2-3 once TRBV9 CASSVEGLAYTDTQYF TGTGCCAGCAGCGTAGAAGGACTAGCGTACACAGATACGCAGTATTTT
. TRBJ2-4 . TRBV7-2 CASSWAGVLAKNIQYF TGTGCCAGCAGCTGGGCAGGGGTTTTAGCCAAAAACATTCAGTACTTC